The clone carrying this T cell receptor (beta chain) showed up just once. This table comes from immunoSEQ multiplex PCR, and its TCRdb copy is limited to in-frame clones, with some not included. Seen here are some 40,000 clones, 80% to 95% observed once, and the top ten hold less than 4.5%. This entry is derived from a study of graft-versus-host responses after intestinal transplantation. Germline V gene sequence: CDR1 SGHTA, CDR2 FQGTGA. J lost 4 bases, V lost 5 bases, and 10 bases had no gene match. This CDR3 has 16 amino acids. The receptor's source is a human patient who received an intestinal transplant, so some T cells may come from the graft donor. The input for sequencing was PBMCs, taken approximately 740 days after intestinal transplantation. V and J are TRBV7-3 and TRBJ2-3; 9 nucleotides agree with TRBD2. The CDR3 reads CASSDSSGRRADTQYF. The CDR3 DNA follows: TGTGCCAGCAGCGATTCCAGCGGGAGGAGGGCAGATACGCAGTATTTT.